These 19 T cell receptor beta chains were all obtained from the same sample, sequenced in a study of molecular identifiers for immune sequencing clone quantification. MiXCR, applied by TCRdb to the PCR reads, yields one record per CDR3 protein. The table shows about half a million distinct CDR3 sequences, with about 21% occurring only once. Input material: naive CD8+ T cells from blood, with Jurkat cell RNA spiked in. Noted subset: FACS-sorted CD8+CD4-CCR7+CD45RA+ naive T cells. The receptors were sampled from a human donor in good health. Some libraries in this study had Jurkat cell RNA spiked in.

Remarks on this clonotype: A single base separates this from a much larger clone, so it may be a read error. V is TRBV19 and J is TRBJ2-1; D not resolved. From germline, CDR1 is LNHDA and CDR2 SQIVND (reference sequence). V was pared by 5 bases and J by 4 bases, with 21 bases between. CDR3 size: 17 residues. Here the CDR3 reads CASSVLLGVLRYNEQFF. The CDR3 DNA sequence: TGTGCCAGTAGTGTGCTCCTCGGAGTCCTAAGGTACAATGAGCAGTTCTTC.

As to this clonotype: A much larger clonotype is one base distant, so this may be a read error. This chain uses TRBV30 with TRBJ2-7; unclear D gene. Germline CDR1 and CDR2: GTSNPN and SVGIG (reference sequence). The CDR3 is 12 residues long. In DNA, the CDR3 is TGTGCCTGGAGTGACCCTCCCTACGAGCAGTGCTTC. Translating gives CAWSDPPYEQCF.

Comments on this clonotype: A much larger clone is a single base away; this may be a read error. The chain uses TRBV7-9 and TRBJ2-1; 8 bases are a match to TRBD2. Germline trimming cut 5 bases from V and 6 bases from J; bases unmatched to any gene: 15. The CDR3 runs to 17 residues. Looked up from germline, CDR1 is SEHNR and CDR2 is FQNEAQ (reference sequence). The CDR3 DNA reads as TGTGCCAGCAGCCCCCAAGCGGGAGCCCCCGGAGTCAATGAGCAGTTCTTC. Translating gives CASSPQAGAPGVNEQFF.

The chain joins TRBV4-3 to TRBJ2-2, with D unclear. The CDR3 is made up of 16 amino acids. Germline CDR1 and CDR2: LGHNA and YSLEER. Between the trimmed V and J ends, which lost 0 bases and 5 bases, there was a span of 13 bases. This CDR3 reads CASSQDQVGWTGELFF. CDR3 sequence (DNA): TGCGCCAGCAGCCAAGATCAAGTGGGCTGGACCGGGGAGCTGTTTTTT.

This clonotype was seen a handful of times. Because the CDR3's place on the DNA is in doubt, the DNA is left out and the CDR3 is given as listed by TCRdb. This sequence joins TRBV12-3 or TRBV12-4 and TRBJ2-1; the table's D gene call, TRBD2, was not cross checked with the DNA. The CDR3 comprises 12 residues, both ends counted. CDR3 sequence: CASSFGGGASFF.

The table lists this clonotype with a few counts. The chain joins TRBV2 to TRBJ2-7; TRBD2 matches at 10 bases. V lost 3 bases and J lost 7; bases outside the gene matches: 15. The CDR3 totals 17 residues. Germline loops: CDR1 SNHLY, CDR2 FYNNEI. CDR3 amino acids: CASSDLALAGGAGEQYF. CDR3 nucleotide sequence: TGTGCCAGCAGTGACCTGGCGTTAGCGGGAGGTGCTGGGGAGCAGTACTTC. The variable domain in full, completed from reference TRBV2 and TRBJ2-7, reads EPEVTQTPSHQVTQMGQEVILRCVPISNHLYFYWYRQILGQKVEFLVSFYNNEISEKSEIFDDQFSVERPDGSNFTLKIRSTKLEDSAMYFCASSDLALAGGAGEQYFGPGTRLTVT.

This clonotype was counted ten times or more. The rearrangement links TRBV6-5 to TRBJ1-1; 7 bases line up with TRBD1. Trimming at V came to 2 bases and at J to 3 bases, leaving 6 bases not matched to a gene. The CDR3 is 15 amino acids. Germline loops: CDR1 MNHEY, CDR2 SVGAGI. The CDR3 bases are TGTGCCAGCAGTTACGACAGGGTAGGAGACACTGAAGCTTTCTTT. It codes for CASSYDRVGDTEAFF.

The J gene is TRBJ2-1, the V gene TRBV19; D gene uncertain. The CDR3 has 15 residues. V lost 3 bases, J lost 2 bases, and 11 bases lay in between. The germline gives CDR1 LNHDA, CDR2 SQIVND (reference sequence). The CDR3, as DNA: TGTGCCAGTAGTATTAGCCCAGTGGCCTACAATGAGCAGTTCTTC. Its protein product is CASSISPVAYNEQFF.

Concerning this clonotype itself: A read error is possible here, since a much larger clone lies one base away. This CDR3 is missing its conserved last phenylalanine or tryptophan, likely due to a read error. The chain has TRBV5-1 and TRBJ2-3; D not certain. The V gene lost 0 bases and the J gene lost 4 bases, with 6 bases spanning the gap. The V gene's germline CDR1 is SGHRS and CDR2 YFSETQ. CDR3 length: 13 residues. The CDR3 is CASSLVPADTQYL. CDR3 DNA: TGCGCCAGCAGCTTGGTACCCGCAGATACGCAGTATCTT.

This clonotype was counted at least ten times. The chain couples TRBV4-1 to TRBJ2-2; D uncertain. The V gene's germline CDR1 is MGHRA and CDR2 YSYEKL. V was cut by 0 bases and J by 5 bases, with 7 bases left in between. The CDR3 length is 14 residues. The CDR3 DNA is TGCGCCAGCAGCCAAGATTTTTTAACCGGGGAGCTGTTTTTT. The encoded protein is CASSQDFLTGELFF.

In its sample, this clonotype was seen a few times. This sequence joins TRBV7-6 and TRBJ2-7, with TRBD2 matching over 9 bases. CDR1 is SGHVS and CDR2 is FNYEAQ in the germline V gene. With 5 bases clipped from V and 2 bases from J, the junction kept 10 bases outside the gene matches. There are 16 residues in the CDR3. CDR3 DNA: TGTGCCAGCAGCCCAAGGCGCAGCGGGGGGCCCTACGAGCAGTACTTC. Encoded protein: CASSPRRSGGPYEQYF.

The sample holds many counts of this clonotype. The chain recombines TRBV29-1 with TRBJ2-5, with 12 positions matching TRBD2. CDR1 is SQVTM, CDR2 ANQGSEA, per germline. The CDR3 totals 16 residues. The V and J ends lost 8 bases and 4 bases, in that order; junction bases with no gene match: 14. The DNA for the CDR3 is TGCAGCACAATGGGGCCTAGCGGGAGGGCCGCAGAGACCCAGTACTTC. This encodes CSTMGPSGRAAETQYF.

This clonotype was seen many times. V is TRBV27 and J is TRBJ1-5, with 7 bases identical to TRBD1. The V and J ends lost 1 base and 0 bases, in that order; junction bases with no gene match: 6. This CDR3 is built from 17 residues. Germline assignment: CDR1 MNHEY and CDR2 SMNVEV (reference sequence). The CDR3 nucleotides read TGTGCCAGCAGTTTATTGAGTCCAGGGGGTAGCAATCAGCCCCAGCATTTT. It yields the protein CASSLLSPGGSNQPQHF.

The CDR3 sequence is CASSFGRPHNEQFF. The CDR3 bases are TGTGCCAGCAGCTTTGGACGGCCCCACAATGAGCAGTTCTTC. V and J are TRBV5-6 and TRBJ2-1, with no clear D. Trimming took off 2 bases at V and 5 bases at J, with 11 bases between the two ends. This CDR3 has 14 residues. Germline V lookup: CDR1 SGHDT, CDR2 YYEEEE.

In its sample, this clonotype was seen many times. The J gene is TRBJ2-1, the V gene TRBV6-5; TRBD1 is a possible D gene (7 bases). The germline CDR1 and CDR2 sequences are MNHEY and SVGAGI. The CDR3 is 13 residues long. The ends were cut back, 7 bases at V and 9 bases at J, with 16 bases in the middle. CDR3 loop: CASTAQGGFEQFF. In DNA, the CDR3 is TGTGCCAGCACCGCGCAGGGGGGTTTTGAGCAGTTCTTC.

This clonotype was observed many times. The chain has TRBV27 and TRBJ1-1; TRBD1 might be the D (6 bases). The V gene's germline CDR1 is MNHEY and CDR2 SMNVEV (reference sequence). The length of the CDR3 is 13 residues. The V gene lost 6 bases and the J gene lost 1 base, with 9 bases spanning the gap. The DNA for the CDR3 is TGTGCCAGCAGGGGGGCAACGAACACTGAAGCTTTCTTT. This encodes CASRGATNTEAFF.

This clonotype was seen a few times. A read error may account for a junction end that differs from germline. The chain combines TRBV9 with TRBJ2-3, with 9 bases aligning to TRBD2. CDR1 is SGDLS and CDR2 is YYNGEE in the germline V gene. The CDR3 spans 17 residues. CDR3 region: CASSVGGSGSATDTRYF. The CDR3 DNA follows: TGTGCCAGCAGCGTAGGGGGTAGCGGGAGTGCGACAGATACGCGGTATTTT. Using reference TRBV9 and TRBJ2-3 for the parts outside the CDR3, the full variable domain is DSGVTQTPKHLITATGQRVTLRCSPRSGDLSVYWYQQSLDQGLQFLIQYYNGEERAKGNILERFSAQQFPDLHSELNLSSLELGDSALYFCASSVGGSGSATDTRYFGPGTRLTVL.

The J gene is TRBJ1-5, the V gene TRBV12-3 or TRBV12-4, with D perhaps TRBD1 (5 bases). V lost 3 bases and J lost 2, with 11 bases in between. This CDR3 comprises 15 residues. The CDR3 here is CASSFGDAGNQPQHF. In nucleotides, the CDR3 is TGTGCCAGCAGTTTCGGGGACGCAGGCAATCAGCCCCAGCATTTT.

This clonotype was seen only a few times. The chain employs TRBV28 and TRBJ2-5; D might be TRBD1 (5 bases). Germline V gene sequence: CDR1 MDHEN, CDR2 SYDVKM. Trimming removed 7 bases from V and 3 bases from J, with 24 bases in between. There are 17 residues in the CDR3. The DNA of the CDR3 is TGTGCCAGCACCCTCTCCCGGTTTACAGGTCGAGAAGAGACCCAGTACTTC. Translation gives CASTLSRFTGREETQYF.